This TCR beta chain was obtained from a study of cytomegalovirus exposure and HLA in healthy donors. Turning to the study itself: Tens of millions of unique TCR sequences came from HLA-typed donors in an early release.

The PCR ran on 60 Vbeta and 13 Jbeta primers. Authors' data handling: As a later analysis found, there were 70 million to 100 million unique TCR beta chains, of which roughly 11 million were shared. The protocol was immunoSEQ multiplex PCR, while the TCRdb copy is restricted to in-frame clones and leaves out a portion. For V, J and clone size, that table is used; D and trimming come from the DNA. The profile shows under 100,000 clones, 63% of them singletons. Study-level results: Investigators reported more than 150 TCR beta chains as tied to cytomegalovirus. A previous analysis found most TCR beta V segments productive roughly 87% or roughly 30% of the time.

Turning to this clone: Its antigen is still unknown.

Trimming cost V 5 bases and J 2 bases; bases outside gene matches: 8. The CDR3 sequence is 15 residues long. CDR1 is SEHNR, CDR2 FQNEAQ, per germline (reference sequence). The chain combines TRBV7-9 with TRBJ2-7; TRBD2 matches at 8 bases. This clonotype was obtained from a woman in her forties in good health and CMV-seropositive. Sequencing input: PBMCs. This chain's CDR3 is CASSPGNSGAYEQYF. In DNA form, the CDR3 reads TGTGCCAGCAGCCCAGGAAATAGCGGGGCCTACGAGCAGTACTTC.